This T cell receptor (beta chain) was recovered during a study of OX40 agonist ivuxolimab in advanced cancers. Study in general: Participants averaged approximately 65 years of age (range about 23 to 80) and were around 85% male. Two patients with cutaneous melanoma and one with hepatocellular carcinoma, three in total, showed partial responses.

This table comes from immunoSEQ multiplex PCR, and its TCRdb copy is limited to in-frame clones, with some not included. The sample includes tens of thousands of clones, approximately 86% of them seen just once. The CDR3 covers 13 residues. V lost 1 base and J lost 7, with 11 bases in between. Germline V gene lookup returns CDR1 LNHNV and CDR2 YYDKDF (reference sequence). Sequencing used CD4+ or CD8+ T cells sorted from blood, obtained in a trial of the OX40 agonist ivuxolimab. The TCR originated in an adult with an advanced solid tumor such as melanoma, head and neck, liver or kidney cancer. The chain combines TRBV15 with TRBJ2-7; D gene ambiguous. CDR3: CATSRGLLSEQYF. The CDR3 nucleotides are TGTGCCACCAGCAGAGGTCTCCTTTCGGAGCAGTACTTC.